Presented here are 21 T cell receptor beta chains from one specimen sequenced in a study of T-cell reconstitution after alpha-beta-depleted transplantation in children. Researchers prepared the TCRbeta library using unique molecular identifiers, the study reports. A single record per CDR3 protein comes from TCRdb applying MiXCR to the PCR reads. Seen here are 150,000 to 250,000 distinct CDR3 sequences, roughly 6.3% observed once, and the top ten hold roughly 4.5%. The source material was PBMCs, sampled before TCRalphabeta/CD19-depleted stem cell transplant. The origin of the receptors is a girl under three years old with combined immunodeficiency, due to receive a stem cell transplant.

This clonotype has a count of ten or more. The chain employs TRBV14 and TRBJ2-7; no clear D gene. CDR1 is SGHDN, CDR2 FVKESK, per germline. The CDR3 is 14 amino acids. V dropped 6 bases and J dropped 0 bases, with 12 bases sitting between them. CDR3 DNA: TGTGCCAGCAGTCACCAGATGAGCTCCTACGAGCAGTACTTC. It translates to CASSHQMSSYEQYF. Full variable domain (rest looked up from reference TRBV14 and TRBJ2-7): EAGVTQFPSHSVIEKGQTVTLRCDPISGHDNLYWYRRVMGKEIKFLLHFVKESKQDESGMPNNRFLAERTGGTYSTLKVQPAELEDSGVYFCASSHQMSSYEQYFGPGTRLTVT.

The chain carries TRBV12-3 or TRBV12-4 and TRBJ1-3; D gene ambiguous. CDR3 length: 13 residues. V lost 8 bases, J lost 2 bases, and 10 bases lay in between. CDR3 in DNA: TGTGCCAGCCAAGGGTCGGCTGGAAACACCATATATTTT. It specifies CASQGSAGNTIYF.

This clonotype was seen repeatedly, ten times or more. The chain has TRBV7-3 and TRBJ2-3; TRBD2 aligns across 11 bases. CDR3 length: 16 residues. J lost 3 bases, V lost 0 bases, and 2 bases had no gene match. In germline, CDR1 is SGHTA, CDR2 FQGTGA. DNA of the CDR3: TGTGCCAGCAGCTTAACTAGCGGGGGGGATACAGATACGCAGTATTTT. It codes for CASSLTSGGDTDTQYF.

As regards this clonotype: This clone may be a read error of a much larger clone one base away. This chain connects TRBV4-2 to TRBJ1-1; D gene uncertain. The CDR3 runs 13 residues. Germline values: CDR1 LGHNA, CDR2 YNFKEQ. The CDR3 DNA follows: TGTGCCAGGAGCCAAGGAGGGTGGACTGAAGCTTTCTTT. Its translation: CARSQGGWTEAFF.

Turning to this clonotype: This may be a read error: a much more frequent sequence differs by one nucleotide. The V gene is TRBV11-2, the J gene TRBJ2-3; D is unclear. Germline V lookup: CDR1 SGHAT, CDR2 FQNNGV. This CDR3 spans 18 amino acids. The CDR3 is CVSSLWVGTMGFTDTQYF. The CDR3 nucleotides read TGTGTCAGCAGCTTATGGGTCGGAACCATGGGCTTCACAGATACGCAGTATTTT.

In its sample, this clonotype was seen many times. J is TRBJ2-1 and V is TRBV12-3 or TRBV12-4, with 9 nucleotides matching TRBD2. This CDR3 has 14 residues. V dropped 6 bases and J dropped 8; count of bases not matched to a gene: 8. Written as DNA, the CDR3 is TGTGCCAGCAGATTTAGCGGGAGAGTCGATGAGCAGTTCTTC. Translation gives CASRFSGRVDEQFF.

In this sample, this clonotype turned up many times. V gene TRBV6-2 or TRBV6-3 combines with J gene TRBJ2-5, with D unresolved. The CDR3 covers 15 residues. V dropped 2 bases and J dropped 1 base, with 11 bases sitting between them. In germline, CDR1 is MNHEY, CDR2 SVGEGT. CDR3 nucleotide sequence: TGTGCCAGCAGTTACATCTCTGGCGGCCAAGAGACCCAGTACTTC. This sequence encodes CASSYISGGQETQYF.

This clonotype was seen repeatedly, ten times or more. The V call is TRBV5-4, the J call TRBJ1-6; D gene ambiguous. Germline CDR1 is SGHNT and CDR2 is YYREEE (reference sequence). The CDR3 extends over 16 amino acids. Trimming took 4 bases from V and 8 from J, leaving 19 bases between them. The CDR3 loop reads CASSRPVDNGDSPLHF. The DNA for the CDR3 is TGTGCCAGCAGCAGGCCGGTAGACAACGGTGATTCACCCCTCCACTTT. Full variable domain (missing parts from reference TRBV5-4 and TRBJ1-6): ETGVTQSPTHLIKTRGQQVTLRCSSQSGHNTVSWYQQALGQGPQFIFQYYREEENGRGNFPPRFSGLQFPNYSSELNVNALELDDSALYLCASSRPVDNGDSPLHFGNGTRLTVT.

This clonotype was counted ten times or more. The V gene is TRBV6-2 or TRBV6-3, the J gene TRBJ2-7, with D hard to call. CDR3 length: 11 amino acids. With 2 bases removed from V and 7 bases from J, the gap between germline ends came to 6 bases. The germline CDR1 and CDR2 sequences are MNHEY and SVGEGT. The CDR3 DNA follows: TGTGCCAGCAGTTACACGAGGGAGCAGTACTTC. Protein sequence: CASSYTREQYF.

This clonotype was recorded many times. V gene TRBV6-2 or TRBV6-3 combines with J gene TRBJ2-7; a possible D gene is TRBD1 (6 bases). V was cut by 11 bases and J by 0 bases, with 14 bases left in between. Germline CDR1 and CDR2: MNHEY and SVGEGT. CDR3 size: 13 residues. The CDR3 here is CAGNRAFSYEQYF. In DNA, the CDR3 is TGTGCCGGAAACAGGGCGTTCTCCTACGAGCAGTACTTC.

Ten or more counts support this clonotype. The chain carries TRBV6-2 or TRBV6-3 and TRBJ2-1; D may be TRBD2 (5 bases). The germline gives CDR1 MNHEY, CDR2 SVGEGT. Trimming left V 10 bases short and J 1 base short, with 14 bases between. CDR3 length equals 14 residues. The CDR3 spells CATTPRDSYNEQFF. CDR3 nucleotides: TGTGCCACCACCCCCCGGGATTCCTACAATGAGCAGTTCTTC.

This clonotype was recorded many times. The chain combines TRBV12-3 or TRBV12-4 with TRBJ2-2; D gene ambiguous. Trimming pared 3 bases from V and 4 bases from J, leaving 6 bases between. This CDR3 has 13 residues. The CDR3 DNA follows: TGTGCCAGCAGTTTTGGGCTCACCGGGGAGCTGTTTTTT. Translating gives CASSFGLTGELFF.

In its sample, this clonotype was seen many times. The chain recombines TRBV5-6 with TRBJ2-3, with 8 positions matching TRBD2. V gave up 2 bases and J gave up 1 base; unmatched junction bases: 3. There are 15 residues in the CDR3. Germline CDR1 is SGHDT and CDR2 is YYEEEE. The CDR3 DNA reads TGTGCCAGCAGCTTCGGGGGGGTGGGCACAGATACGCAGTATTTT. Its translation is CASSFGGVGTDTQYF.

The sample holds many counts of this clonotype. This chain links TRBV25-1 with TRBJ2-4; tentative D call: TRBD1 (6 bases). V was clipped by 5 bases and J by 5 bases, with 13 bases between them. This CDR3 comprises 14 residues. Looked up from germline, CDR1 is MGHDK and CDR2 is SYGVNS. CDR3 protein: CASSKQGTQNIQYF. The CDR3 nucleotides are TGTGCCAGCAGTAAACAGGGAACCCAAAACATTCAGTACTTC.

This clonotype was counted ten times or more. This sequence joins TRBV15 and TRBJ2-7, with D possibly being TRBD1 or TRBD2 (5 bases each). Per germline, CDR1 LNHNV and CDR2 YYDKDF (reference sequence). Between the trimmed V and J ends, which lost 3 bases and 2 bases, there was a span of 23 bases. The length of the CDR3 is 18 residues. The CDR3: CATSSLSGPSPIPYEQYF. CDR3 nucleotide sequence: TGTGCCACCAGCAGTCTTTCGGGGCCCTCACCGATTCCCTACGAGCAGTACTTC.

The chain employs TRBV24-1 and TRBJ1-2; 7 nucleotides match TRBD1. In germline, CDR1 is KGHDR, CDR2 SFDVKD. This CDR3 region has 15 residues. Germline trimming cut 2 bases from V and 6 bases from J; bases unmatched to any gene: 8. The CDR3 here is CATSDSEDRWDGYTF. The CDR3 coding sequence is TGTGCCACCAGTGATTCCGAGGACAGGTGGGATGGCTACACCTTC.

The sample holds many counts of this clonotype. The chain carries TRBV7-8 and TRBJ2-3, with a weak D call TRBD2 (5 bases). Looked up from germline, CDR1 is SGHVS and CDR2 is FQNEAQ. Trimming stripped 1 base from V and 3 bases from J, with 11 bases between. The CDR3 spans 15 residues. CDR3 coding DNA: TGTGCCAGCAGCTTAGACCGCGGGCCGACAGATACGCAGTATTTT. Protein product: CASSLDRGPTDTQYF.

The sample holds many counts of this clonotype. This rearrangement joins TRBV4-1 to TRBJ2-1, with a weak D call TRBD2 (6 bases). V lost 1 base to trimming and J lost 9 bases, with 16 bases between them. The V gene's germline CDR1 is MGHRA and CDR2 YSYEKL. There are 15 residues in the CDR3. In DNA form, the CDR3 reads TGCGCCAGCAGCCAAGTAACTACAGTTAGCGGTGAGCAGTTCTTC. This translates into CASSQVTTVSGEQFF.

The table lists this clonotype with many counts. The chain couples TRBV5-1 to TRBJ2-5; D remains unclear. Trimming cost V 0 bases and J 5 bases, with 14 bases left between them. The CDR3 totals 15 residues. Germline V gene sequence: CDR1 SGHRS, CDR2 YFSETQ. The CDR3 DNA is TGCGCCAGCAGCTTGGACGGCAGTTCTGGGGAGACCCAGTACTTC. It specifies CASSLDGSSGETQYF.

The sample holds many counts of this clonotype. The chain joins TRBV5-6 to TRBJ1-1; tentative D call: TRBD1 (5 bases). Between the trimmed V and J ends, which lost 1 base and 4 bases, there was a span of 11 bases. CDR1 and CDR2 from the germline V gene are SGHDT and YYEEEE. The CDR3 totals 14 residues. The DNA for the CDR3 is TGTGCCAGCAGCTTGAGGCAGGGATCCACTGAAGCTTTCTTT. Amino acid sequence: CASSLRQGSTEAFF.

Many counts were recorded for this clonotype. V gene TRBV5-1 combines with J gene TRBJ2-3, with D hard to call. The CDR3 extends over 15 amino acids. Trimming cost V 4 bases and J 4 bases, with 16 bases left between them. CDR1 is SGHRS and CDR2 is YFSETQ in the germline V gene. This CDR3 is CASSPRLLPPDTQYF. The CDR3 nucleotides are TGCGCCAGCAGCCCCCGGTTGCTCCCACCAGATACGCAGTATTTT.